This T cell receptor (beta chain) was captured in a study of T cells in Graves' hyperthyroidism and ophthalmopathy. This clonotype occurred many times. Those with hyperthyroidism were 18 to 65 years old, newly diagnosed, and ill for under 2 months. Template material for amplifying TCR beta CDR3 regions consisted of RNA transcripts. During a first-round RT-PCR of the TCR CDR3, the HTBI primer set was used. TCRdb re-called the multiplex PCR reads through MiXCR, storing one row per CDR3 protein. The table lists hundreds of thousands of distinct CDR3 sequences, over 15% of them singletons. The sequence derives from a woman in her fifties or sixties with Graves' hyperthyroidism that later progressed to Graves' ophthalmopathy. Source material: blood.

The CDR3: CASSLATSGGDTQYF. CDR3 DNA: TGCGCCAGCAGCTTGGCAACTAGCGGGGGAGATACGCAGTATTTT. The genes are TRBV5-1 and TRBJ2-3, with 11 bases aligning to TRBD2. Germline trimming cut 0 bases from V and 5 bases from J; bases unmatched to any gene: 2. Germline loops: CDR1 SGHRS, CDR2 YFSETQ. The CDR3 has 15 amino acids.